The T cell receptor (beta chain) under discussion was sequenced for a study of Graves' ophthalmopathy and Graves' hyperthyroidism. Study-level information: Ahead of any treatment, peripheral blood was obtained at the initial diagnosis.

Trimming took 3 bases from V and 7 from J, leaving 7 bases between them. The CDR3 has 13 residues. RNA transcripts provided the template for amplifying TCR beta CDR3 regions. HTBI primers served in a first-round RT-PCR, which a second-round multiplex PCR followed. TCRdb re-called the multiplex PCR reads through MiXCR, storing one row per CDR3 protein. The table has hundreds of thousands of distinct CDR3 sequences, around a fifth seen once; the top ten hold around 3%. Whole-study findings and limits: Most expanded clonotypes in thyroid above 0.001 frequency also showed up in blood.

This clonotype was detected many times. Its specificity is unknown. The sequence derives from a woman aged 18-35 years with stable Graves' hyperthyroidism. The material sequenced was peripheral blood. The chain recombines TRBV12-3 or TRBV12-4 with TRBJ1-6, with D hard to call. CDR3 bases: TGTGCCAGCAGTTTTGAGCTGAATTCACCCCTCCACTTT. Translating it yields CASSFELNSPLHF.